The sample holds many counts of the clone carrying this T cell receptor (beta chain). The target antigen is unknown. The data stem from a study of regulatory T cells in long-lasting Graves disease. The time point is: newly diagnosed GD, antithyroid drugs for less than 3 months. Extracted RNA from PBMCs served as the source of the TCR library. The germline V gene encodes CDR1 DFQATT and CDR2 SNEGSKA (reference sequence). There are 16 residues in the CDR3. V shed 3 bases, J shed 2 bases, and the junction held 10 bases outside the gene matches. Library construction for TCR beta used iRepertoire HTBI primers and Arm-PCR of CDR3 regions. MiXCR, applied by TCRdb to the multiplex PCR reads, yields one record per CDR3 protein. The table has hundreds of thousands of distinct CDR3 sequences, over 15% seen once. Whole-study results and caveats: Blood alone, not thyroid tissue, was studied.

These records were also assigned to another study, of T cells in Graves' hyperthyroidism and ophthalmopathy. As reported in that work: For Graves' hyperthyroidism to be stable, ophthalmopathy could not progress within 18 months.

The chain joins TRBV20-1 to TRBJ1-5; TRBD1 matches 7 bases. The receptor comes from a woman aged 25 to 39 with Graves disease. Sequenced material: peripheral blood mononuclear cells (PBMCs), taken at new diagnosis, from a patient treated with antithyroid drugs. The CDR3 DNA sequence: TGCAGTGCTAGGGGGACAGTCAAAGCGGGCAATCAGCCCCAGCATTTT. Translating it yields CSARGTVKAGNQPQHF.